This T cell receptor (beta chain) was documented in a study of cytomegalovirus exposure and HLA in healthy donors. PCR amplification relied on 60 Vbeta primers (plus 13 Jbeta primers). In the original workflow: It was a later analysis that counted about 80 million unique TCR beta chains, of which 8.5 million to 12 million were shared. Sequencing was performed with immunoSEQ multiplex PCR; in TCRdb, only in-frame clones are kept and a portion is missing. From that table come the V and J calls and clone size; the DNA was used to work out D and trimming. The data contain about 76,000 clones, roughly 79% of them singletons. A few counts support this clone. What it binds is not known. Broader study findings: TCR beta chain V- and J-gene trimming was linked, in a later analysis, to a missense variant in DCLRE1C. In vitro checks showed that a few CMV-associated chains really do target CMV antigens. Earlier findings revealed that most TCR beta V segments proved productive either about 87% or about 30% of the time.

The trim removed 6 bases at V and 4 bases at J, leaving 6 bases unmatched. The CDR3 runs to 13 residues. Germline values: CDR1 MNHEY, CDR2 SVGAGI. This receptor was identified in a woman aged 30 to 39 in good health and CMV-seronegative. The chain couples TRBV6-5 to TRBJ2-7, with 7 bases that match TRBD1. The specimen sequenced was PBMCs. The CDR3 protein is CASSQGQLYEQYF. The CDR3 nucleotides are TGTGCCAGCAGCCAGGGACAGCTTTACGAGCAGTACTTC.